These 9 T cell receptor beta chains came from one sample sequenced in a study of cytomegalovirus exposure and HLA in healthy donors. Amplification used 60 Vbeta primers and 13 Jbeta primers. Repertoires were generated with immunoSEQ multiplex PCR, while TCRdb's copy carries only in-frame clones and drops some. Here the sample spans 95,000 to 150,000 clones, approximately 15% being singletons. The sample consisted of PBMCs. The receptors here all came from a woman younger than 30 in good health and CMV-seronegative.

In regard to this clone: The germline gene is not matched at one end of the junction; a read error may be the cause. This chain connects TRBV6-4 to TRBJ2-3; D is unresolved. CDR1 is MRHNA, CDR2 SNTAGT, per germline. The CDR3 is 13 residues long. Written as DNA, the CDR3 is TGTGCCAGATCAGAAGGCGACACAGATAAGCAGTATTTT. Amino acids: CARSEGDTDKQYF.

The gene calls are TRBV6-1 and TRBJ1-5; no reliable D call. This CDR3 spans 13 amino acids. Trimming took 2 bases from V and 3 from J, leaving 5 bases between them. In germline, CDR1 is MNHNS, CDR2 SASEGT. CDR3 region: CASSETDNQPQHF. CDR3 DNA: TGTGCCAGCAGTGAAACAGACAATCAGCCCCAGCATTTT.

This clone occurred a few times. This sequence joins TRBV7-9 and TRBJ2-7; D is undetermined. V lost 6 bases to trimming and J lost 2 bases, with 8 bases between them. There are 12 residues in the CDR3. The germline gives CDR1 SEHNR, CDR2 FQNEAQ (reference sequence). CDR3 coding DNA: TGTGCCAGCAGTGAAGCCCCCTACGAGCAGTACTTC. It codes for CASSEAPYEQYF. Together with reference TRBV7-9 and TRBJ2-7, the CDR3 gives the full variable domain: DTGVSQNPRHKITKRGQNVTFRCDPISEHNRLYWYRQTLGQGPEFLTYFQNEAQLEKSRLLSDRFSAERPKGSFSTLEIQRTEQGDSAMYLCASSEAPYEQYFGPGTRLTVT.

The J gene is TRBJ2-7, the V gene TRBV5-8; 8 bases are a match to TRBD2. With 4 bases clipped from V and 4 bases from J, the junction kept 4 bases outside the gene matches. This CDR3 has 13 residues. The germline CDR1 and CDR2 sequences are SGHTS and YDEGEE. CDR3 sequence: CASSITGGYEQYF. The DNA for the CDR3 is TGTGCCAGCAGCATCACGGGGGGGTACGAGCAGTACTTC. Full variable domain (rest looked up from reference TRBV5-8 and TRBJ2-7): EAGVTQSPTHLIKTRGQQATLRCSPISGHTSVYWYQQALGLGLQFLLWYDEGEERNRGNFPPRFSGRQFPNYSSELNVNALELEDSALYLCASSITGGYEQYFGPGTRLTVT.

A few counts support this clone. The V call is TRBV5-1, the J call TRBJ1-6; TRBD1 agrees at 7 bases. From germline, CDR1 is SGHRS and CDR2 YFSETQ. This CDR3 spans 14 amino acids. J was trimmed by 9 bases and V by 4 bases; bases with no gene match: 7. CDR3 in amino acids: CASSLGTESSPLHF. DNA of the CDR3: TGCGCCAGCAGCCTCGGGACAGAGAGTTCACCCCTCCACTTT.

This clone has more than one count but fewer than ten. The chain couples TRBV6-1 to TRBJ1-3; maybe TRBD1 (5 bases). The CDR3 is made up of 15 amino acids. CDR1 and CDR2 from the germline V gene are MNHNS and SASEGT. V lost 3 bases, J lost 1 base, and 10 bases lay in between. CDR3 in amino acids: CASSDKGVSGNTIYF. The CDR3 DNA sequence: TGTGCCAGCAGTGATAAAGGGGTGTCTGGAAACACCATATATTTT.

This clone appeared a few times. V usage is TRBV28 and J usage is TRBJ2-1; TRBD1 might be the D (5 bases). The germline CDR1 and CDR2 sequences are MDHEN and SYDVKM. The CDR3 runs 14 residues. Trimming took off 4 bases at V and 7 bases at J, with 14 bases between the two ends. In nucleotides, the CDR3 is TGTGCCAGCAGTTGGTCCAGGGTTTTGAATGAGCAGTTCTTC. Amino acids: CASSWSRVLNEQFF.

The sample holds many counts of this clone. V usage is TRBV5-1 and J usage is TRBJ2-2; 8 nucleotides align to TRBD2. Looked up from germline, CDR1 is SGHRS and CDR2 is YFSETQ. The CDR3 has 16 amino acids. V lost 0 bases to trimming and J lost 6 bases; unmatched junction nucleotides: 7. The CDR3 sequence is CASSLEVGRASGELFF. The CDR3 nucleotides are TGCGCCAGCAGCTTGGAAGTCGGGAGGGCTTCCGGGGAGCTGTTTTTT.

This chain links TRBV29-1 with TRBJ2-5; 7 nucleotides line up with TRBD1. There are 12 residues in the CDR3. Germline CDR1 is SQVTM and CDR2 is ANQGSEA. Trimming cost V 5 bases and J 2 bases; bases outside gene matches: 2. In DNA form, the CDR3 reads TGCAGCGTTCTGACAGGGCAAGAGACCCAGTACTTC. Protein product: CSVLTGQETQYF.